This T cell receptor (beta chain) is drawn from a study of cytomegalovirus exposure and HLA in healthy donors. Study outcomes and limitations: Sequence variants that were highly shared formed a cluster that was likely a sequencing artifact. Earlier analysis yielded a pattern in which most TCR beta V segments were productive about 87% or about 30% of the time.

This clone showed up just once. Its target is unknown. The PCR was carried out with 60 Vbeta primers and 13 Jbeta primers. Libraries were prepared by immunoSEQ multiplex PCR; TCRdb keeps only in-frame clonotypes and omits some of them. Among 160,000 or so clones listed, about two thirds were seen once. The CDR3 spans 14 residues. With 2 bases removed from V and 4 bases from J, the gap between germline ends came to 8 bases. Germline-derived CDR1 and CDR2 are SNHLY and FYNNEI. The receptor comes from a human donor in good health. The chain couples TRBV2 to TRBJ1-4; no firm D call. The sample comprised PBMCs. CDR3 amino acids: CASSENGYNEKLFF. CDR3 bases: TGTGCCAGCAGTGAAAACGGTTATAATGAAAAACTGTTTTTT.